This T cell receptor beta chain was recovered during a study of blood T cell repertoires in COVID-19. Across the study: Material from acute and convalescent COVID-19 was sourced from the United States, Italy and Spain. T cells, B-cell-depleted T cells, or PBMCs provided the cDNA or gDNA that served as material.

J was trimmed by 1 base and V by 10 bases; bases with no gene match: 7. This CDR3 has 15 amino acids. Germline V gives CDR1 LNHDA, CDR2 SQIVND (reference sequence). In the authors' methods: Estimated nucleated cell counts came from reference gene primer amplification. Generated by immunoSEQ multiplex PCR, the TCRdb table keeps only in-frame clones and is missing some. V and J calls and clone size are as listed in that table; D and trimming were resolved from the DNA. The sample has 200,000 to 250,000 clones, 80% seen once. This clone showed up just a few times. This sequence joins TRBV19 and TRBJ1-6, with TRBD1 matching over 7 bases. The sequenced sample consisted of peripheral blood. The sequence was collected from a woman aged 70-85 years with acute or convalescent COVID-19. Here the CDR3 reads CANLQGPSYNSPLHF. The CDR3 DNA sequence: TGTGCCAACTTACAGGGGCCTTCCTATAATTCACCCCTCCACTTT.